The next 5 T cell receptor beta chains were all read from a single sample in a study of a mutant IDH1 vaccine in newly diagnosed glioma. Sequencing used immunoSEQ multiplex PCR; TCRdb keeps in-frame clones, though not all of them. The sample records 20,000 to 25,000 clones, about 70% being singletons. The time point: week 11, during vaccination. Topical imiquimod was applied with each vaccine dose, which held 300 ug of mutant IDH1 20-mer peptide. These receptors have no known antigen. The sequenced sample was peripheral blood mononuclear cells (PBMCs), obtained from a glioma patient whose treatment included an IDH1 peptide vaccine. The receptors were gathered from a man younger than 30 with glioma. Some clones in this sample may be carry-over from other donors' samples.

The CDR3 protein is CASSSQGLGGETQYF. For the CDR3, the DNA is TGCGCCAGCAGCTCACAGGGACTAGGGGGGGAGACCCAGTACTTC. The chain has TRBV5-1 and TRBJ2-5, with 8 bases lining up with TRBD2. Looked up from germline, CDR1 is SGHRS and CDR2 is YFSETQ. The J segment lost 5 bases and the V segment lost 3 bases, leaving 9 bases of the junction unmatched. The CDR3 is made up of 15 amino acids.

J is TRBJ1-2 and V is TRBV6-1; TRBD1 matches 9 bases. The CDR3 has 15 residues. Germline lookup yields CDR1 MNHNS and CDR2 SASEGT. Trimming cost V 0 bases and J 5 bases; bases outside gene matches: 4. The CDR3 sequence is CASSEAWTGEYGYTF. The CDR3 coding sequence is TGTGCCAGCAGTGAAGCGTGGACAGGGGAGTATGGCTACACCTTC.

In DNA, the CDR3 is TGCGCCAGCAGCTTGGTGGCAGGATCATACGAGCAGTACTTC. It translates to CASSLVAGSYEQYF. The gene calls are TRBV5-1 and TRBJ2-7; D not resolved. V was trimmed by 0 bases and J by 4 bases, leaving 11 bases between them. There are 14 residues in the CDR3. From germline, CDR1 is SGHRS and CDR2 YFSETQ.

V and J are TRBV6-5 and TRBJ2-7; D remains ambiguous. This CDR3 has 10 residues. The V gene's germline CDR1 is MNHEY and CDR2 SVGAGI. V dropped 2 bases and J dropped 7 bases, with 3 bases sitting between them. CDR3 sequence: CASSYQEQYF. CDR3 DNA: TGTGCCAGCAGTTACCAAGAGCAGTACTTC.

This chain uses TRBV30 with TRBJ2-5; 9 nucleotides agree with TRBD2. The CDR3 contains 13 residues. Germline loops: CDR1 GTSNPN, CDR2 SVGIG (reference sequence). With 8 bases clipped from V and 4 bases from J, the junction kept 8 bases outside the gene matches. CDR3 protein: CATTRRGGETQYF. The CDR3 coding sequence is TGTGCCACCACTCGGCGGGGGGGAGAGACCCAGTACTTC.